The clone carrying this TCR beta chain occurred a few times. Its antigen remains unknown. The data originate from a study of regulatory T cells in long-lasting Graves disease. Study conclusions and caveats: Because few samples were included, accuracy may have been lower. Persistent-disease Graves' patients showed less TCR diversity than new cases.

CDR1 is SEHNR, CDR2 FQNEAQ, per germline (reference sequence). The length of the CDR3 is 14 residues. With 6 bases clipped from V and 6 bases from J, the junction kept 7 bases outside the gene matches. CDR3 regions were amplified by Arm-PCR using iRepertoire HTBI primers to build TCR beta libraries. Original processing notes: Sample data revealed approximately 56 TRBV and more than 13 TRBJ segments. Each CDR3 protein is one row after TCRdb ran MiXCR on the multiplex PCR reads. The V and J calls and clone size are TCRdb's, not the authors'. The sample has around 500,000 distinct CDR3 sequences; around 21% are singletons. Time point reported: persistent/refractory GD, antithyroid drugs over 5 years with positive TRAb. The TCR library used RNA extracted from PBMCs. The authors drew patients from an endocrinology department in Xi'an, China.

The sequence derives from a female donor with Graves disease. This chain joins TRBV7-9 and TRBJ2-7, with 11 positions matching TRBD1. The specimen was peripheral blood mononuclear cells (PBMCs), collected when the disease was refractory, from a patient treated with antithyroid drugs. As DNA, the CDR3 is TGTGCCAGCAGGTCGGGGACAGGGGGACCCGAGCAGTACTTC. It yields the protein CASRSGTGGPEQYF.